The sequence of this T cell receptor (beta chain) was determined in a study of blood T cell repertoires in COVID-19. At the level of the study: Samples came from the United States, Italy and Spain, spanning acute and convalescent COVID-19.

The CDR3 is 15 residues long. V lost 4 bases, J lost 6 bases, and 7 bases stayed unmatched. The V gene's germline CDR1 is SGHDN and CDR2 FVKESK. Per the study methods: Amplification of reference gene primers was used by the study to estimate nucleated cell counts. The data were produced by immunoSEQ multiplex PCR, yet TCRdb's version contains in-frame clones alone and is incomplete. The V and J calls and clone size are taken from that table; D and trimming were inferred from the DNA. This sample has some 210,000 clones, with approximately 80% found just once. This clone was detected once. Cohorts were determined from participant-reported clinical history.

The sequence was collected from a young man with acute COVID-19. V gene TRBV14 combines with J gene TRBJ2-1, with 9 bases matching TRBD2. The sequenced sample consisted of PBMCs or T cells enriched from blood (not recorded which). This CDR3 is CASSPGGGASNEQFF. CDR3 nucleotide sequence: TGTGCCAGCAGCCCGGGCGGGGGGGCGAGCAATGAGCAGTTCTTC.